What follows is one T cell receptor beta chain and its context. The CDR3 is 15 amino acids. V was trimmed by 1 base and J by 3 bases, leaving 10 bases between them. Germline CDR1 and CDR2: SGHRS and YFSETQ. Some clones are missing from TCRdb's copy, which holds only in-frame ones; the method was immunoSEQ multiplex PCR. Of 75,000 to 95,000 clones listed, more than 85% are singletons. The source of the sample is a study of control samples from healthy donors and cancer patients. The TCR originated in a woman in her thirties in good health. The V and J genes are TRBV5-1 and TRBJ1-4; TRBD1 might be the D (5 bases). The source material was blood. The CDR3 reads CASSLMGVANEKLFF. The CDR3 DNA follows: TGCGCCAGCAGCTTGATGGGGGTCGCTAATGAAAAACTGTTTTTT.